The entry that follows covers one T cell receptor beta chain sequence. This clonotype was picked up many times. No cognate antigen has been identified for it. One junction end disagrees with the germline gene, perhaps due to a read error. This entry belongs to a study of T-cell reconstitution after alpha-beta-depleted transplantation in children (dated by TCRdb to 2016 to 2017). About the study as a whole: Using TCR repertoire profiling, the study followed T-cell immune reconstitution in a quantitative way in children after TCRalphabeta/CD19-depleted allogeneic hematopoietic cell transplantation.

The method was PCR. This sample was sequenced with an Illumina HiSeq 2500. Molecular barcoding was employed in the preparation of TCR libraries, with unique molecular identifiers being used to normalize TCRbeta repertoire quantification. TCRdb trimmed the raw reads at Q25, called clones with MiXCR and kept productive beta chains. CDR3 protein sequences are deduplicated, and each keeps its most common genes and DNA. The sample table shows roughly 120,000 distinct CDR3 sequences, and approximately 10% are seen once. 6.5% to 9.5% of the sample goes to the ten largest clones. From cysteine to phenylalanine, the CDR3 is 14 amino acids long. CDR3 DNA is the only sequence kept; it has 42 bases, read in frame from the first base. From a lookup of the germline V gene, CDR1 and CDR2 are WSHSY and SAAADI.

The TCR was taken from a human donor who donated a stem cell graft to a child with acute lymphoblastic leukemia. The input for sequencing was PBMCs from the stem cell graft donor, taken from the stem cell graft. The sequence is built from TRBV10-2 and TRBJ1-1; possibly the D gene is TRBD1, per 6 matching bases. The DNA sequence is given as TGCGCCAGCAGGTCGGGGGGCCAGAACGCTGAAGCTTTCTTT. It is translated as CASRSGGQNAEAFF.